Below, 17 T cell receptor beta chains from the same sample are listed, as sequenced in a study of identifying expanded T cells in peripheral blood. Produced via immunoSEQ multiplex PCR; TCRdb's table is partial and in-frame only. The sample lists under 95,000 clones, around 91% occurring once. Sequenced: blood. The receptors were sampled from a person aged 18 to 75 in good health.

The chain uses TRBV4-1 and TRBJ2-4, with TRBD2 matching 8 bases. Per germline, CDR1 MGHRA and CDR2 YSYEKL. V lost 2 bases, J lost 8 bases, and 8 bases stayed unmatched. The CDR3 has 15 residues. Written as DNA, the CDR3 is TGCGCCAGCAGCCAAACGGTCGGTAGCGGGGACATTCAGTACTTC. Its protein product is CASSQTVGSGDIQYF.

The V gene is TRBV7-9, the J gene TRBJ2-5; D might be TRBD2 (6 bases). This CDR3 spans 14 amino acids. The germline V gene encodes CDR1 SEHNR and CDR2 FQNEAQ (reference sequence). Trimming took off 5 bases at V and 5 bases at J, with 15 bases between the two ends. DNA for the CDR3: TGTGCCAGCAGCCCCGCCCCGGGGGAGGAGACCCAGTACTTC. Encoded protein: CASSPAPGEETQYF. The full variable domain, completed using reference TRBV7-9 and TRBJ2-5, is DTGVSQNPRHKITKRGQNVTFRCDPISEHNRLYWYRQTLGQGPEFLTYFQNEAQLEKSRLLSDRFSAERPKGSFSTLEIQRTEQGDSAMYLCASSPAPGEETQYFGPGTRLLVL.

The chain couples TRBV5-1 to TRBJ2-1; D perhaps matches TRBD2 (6 bases). The germline CDR1 and CDR2 sequences are SGHRS and YFSETQ. V lost 3 bases, J lost 6 bases, and 19 bases lay in between. The CDR3 length is 16 residues. The CDR3 bases are TGCGCCAGCAGCTCCTTAGGGGTGGGGGGAGGCAATGAGCAGTTCTTC. It is translated as CASSSLGVGGGNEQFF.

V is TRBV4-3 and J is TRBJ2-1; D is uncertain. With 0 bases removed from V and 5 bases from J, the gap between germline ends came to 8 bases. CDR1 and CDR2 from the germline V gene are LGHNA and YSLEER. The CDR3 length is 14 residues. CDR3 DNA sequence: TGCGCCAGCAGCCAAGAAATCTCAGACAATGAGCAGTTCTTC. Translated, it gives CASSQEISDNEQFF.

The chain joins TRBV7-6 to TRBJ2-5; TRBD2 matches 14 bases. The V gene end was trimmed by 1 base and the J gene end by 3 bases; junction bases not matched to a gene: 7. The V gene's germline CDR1 is SGHVS and CDR2 FNYEAQ. This CDR3 is 18 amino acids long. CDR3 protein: CASSLGLAGGRAEETQYF. The CDR3 DNA reads as TGTGCCAGCAGCTTAGGACTAGCGGGAGGGCGAGCGGAAGAGACCCAGTACTTC.

The chain joins TRBV19 to TRBJ2-1, with D perhaps TRBD1 (6 bases). Germline assignment: CDR1 LNHDA and CDR2 SQIVND (reference sequence). CDR3 length: 15 residues. The V and J ends lost 4 bases and 3 bases respectively, with 13 bases between them. The CDR3 nucleotides are TGTGCCAGTAGTACGCAGGGGCCTCGCTACAATGAGCAGTTCTTC. This encodes CASSTQGPRYNEQFF.

This clone has only a few counts. The rearrangement uses TRBV4-3 and TRBJ1-6; D is undetermined. The ends were cut back, 0 bases at V and 9 bases at J, with 9 bases in the middle. CDR3 length: 14 residues. Germline-derived CDR1 and CDR2 are LGHNA and YSLEER. CDR3 DNA sequence: TGCGCCAGCAGCCAAGACGCCATTTCTTCACCCCTCCACTTT. It encodes CASSQDAISSPLHF.

The chain couples TRBV18 to TRBJ1-2, with D perhaps matching TRBD1 (5 bases). Trimming took 3 bases from V and 2 from J, leaving 13 bases between them. Germline V gives CDR1 KGHSH, CDR2 LQKENI. The length of the CDR3 is 15 residues. The CDR3 spells CASSPSGGGNYGYTF. The CDR3 DNA sequence: TGTGCCAGCTCACCGTCGGGGGGAGGGAACTATGGCTACACCTTC.

The chain employs TRBV5-4 and TRBJ2-3; D gene uncertain. The germline gives CDR1 SGHNT, CDR2 YYREEE (reference sequence). The length of the CDR3 is 14 residues. Trimming removed 3 bases at V and 2 bases at J, with 10 bases between. The CDR3 is CASSSRQSTDTQYF. CDR3 bases: TGTGCCAGCAGCTCCCGGCAGTCCACAGATACGCAGTATTTT.

This rearrangement joins TRBV29-1 to TRBJ2-7, with D possibly matching TRBD1 (5 bases). The V gene's germline CDR1 is SQVTM and CDR2 ANQGSEA. V lost 7 bases and J 0 bases, leaving 13 bases between the germline ends. The CDR3 consists of 13 residues. CDR3 loop: CSAVGLGSYEQYF. CDR3 bases: TGCAGCGCTGTGGGGCTCGGCTCCTACGAGCAGTACTTC.

This chain uses TRBV28 with TRBJ1-3; a possible D gene is TRBD1 (5 bases). Trimming stripped 2 bases from V and 3 bases from J, with 14 bases between. This CDR3 has 16 amino acids. The germline gives CDR1 MDHEN, CDR2 SYDVKM. CDR3 in amino acids: CASSLGPQGIGNTIYF. Written as DNA, the CDR3 is TGTGCCAGCAGTTTAGGCCCGCAGGGTATTGGAAACACCATATATTTT. Filled out from reference TRBV28 and TRBJ1-3, the complete variable domain reads DVKVTQSSRYLVKRTGEKVFLECVQDMDHENMFWYRQDPGLGLRLIYFSYDVKMKEKGDIPEGYSVSREKKERFSLILESASTNQTSMYLCASSLGPQGIGNTIYFGEGSWLTVV.

The rearrangement joins TRBV2 to TRBJ1-5, with 8 bases identical to TRBD1. V gave up 4 bases and J gave up 6 bases; unmatched junction bases: 8. The CDR3 runs to 15 residues. The germline gives CDR1 SNHLY, CDR2 FYNNEI. CDR3 in amino acids: CASSGGQGASQPQHF. CDR3 nucleotides: TGTGCCAGCAGTGGAGGGCAGGGGGCCTCTCAGCCCCAGCATTTT.

This clone has only one observation. V is TRBV14 and J is TRBJ2-7; D unclear. V lost 0 bases and J 3 bases, leaving 6 bases between the germline ends. The germline gives CDR1 SGHDN, CDR2 FVKESK. The CDR3 has 13 residues. This CDR3 is CASSQDRRYEQYF. The CDR3 region has the DNA TGTGCCAGCAGCCAAGACAGGCGCTACGAGCAGTACTTC.

V and J are TRBV2 and TRBJ2-1; perhaps D is TRBD1 or TRBD2 (5 bases each). Germline CDR1 reads SNHLY; CDR2 reads FYNNEI. V lost 6 bases to trimming and J lost 3 bases, with 12 bases between them. The CDR3 runs to 14 residues. The CDR3 region is CASRDGASYNEQFF. CDR3 bases: TGTGCCAGCAGAGACGGGGCCAGCTACAATGAGCAGTTCTTC. The complete variable domain, with remaining parts taken from reference TRBV2 and TRBJ2-1, reads EPEVTQTPSHQVTQMGQEVILRCVPISNHLYFYWYRQILGQKVEFLVSFYNNEISEKSEIFDDQFSVERPDGSNFTLKIRSTKLEDSAMYFCASRDGASYNEQFFGPGTRLTVL.

This chain links TRBV6-5 with TRBJ2-7, with D perhaps TRBD2 (5 bases). The V gene's germline CDR1 is MNHEY and CDR2 SVGAGI. V lost 3 bases to trimming and J lost 3 bases, with 9 bases between them. CDR3 size: 13 residues. The CDR3 here is CASSYGGFYEQYF. The CDR3 coding sequence is TGTGCCAGCAGTTATGGAGGATTCTACGAGCAGTACTTC.

This chain uses TRBV7-8 with TRBJ2-1; D is undetermined. The CDR3 length is 12 residues. V lost 0 bases to trimming and J lost 7 bases, with 4 bases between them. Germline values: CDR1 SGHVS, CDR2 FQNEAQ. This chain's CDR3 is CASSLAVNEQFF. The CDR3 bases are TGTGCCAGCAGCTTAGCCGTAAATGAGCAGTTCTTC.

This clone appeared a single time. The V gene is TRBV5-8, the J gene TRBJ1-6, with 7 bases lining up with TRBD1. V trimming: 4 bases; J trimming: 3 bases; junction bases outside the gene matches: 4. The length of the CDR3 is 15 residues. CDR1 and CDR2 from the germline V gene are SGHTS and YDEGEE. The CDR3 loop reads CASSPGTDYNSPLHF. Written as DNA, the CDR3 is TGTGCCAGCAGCCCGGGGACAGACTATAATTCACCCCTCCACTTT. The whole variable domain, filled in from reference TRBV5-8 and TRBJ1-6, reads EAGVTQSPTHLIKTRGQQATLRCSPISGHTSVYWYQQALGLGLQFLLWYDEGEERNRGNFPPRFSGRQFPNYSSELNVNALELEDSALYLCASSPGTDYNSPLHFGNGTRLTVT.